This T cell receptor beta chain appears in the sequencing data of a study of blood T cells in healthy people across ages. It was with a sample-barcoded 5' primer and a J-beta primer mix that a second PCR of roughly 7 to 12 cycles was run. MiXCR, run by TCRdb on the 5' RACE reads, gives a single entry per CDR3 protein. The data contain about 640,000 distinct CDR3 sequences, about 54% of them singletons. The V gene's germline CDR1 is MNHNS and CDR2 SASEGT. The length of the CDR3 is 16 residues. Trimming cost V 5 bases and J 2 bases; bases outside gene matches: 10. Total RNA amounts of at least 5 micrograms were extracted per sample. Study-wide results and caveats: Investigators treated diversity estimates from one million T cells as underestimates.

A remark on this clonotype: The antigen is not known.

Sequencing was carried out using blood. The clonotype originates from a man aged 55-75 years in good health. The genes are TRBV6-1 and TRBJ2-7; 9 nucleotides match TRBD1. DNA of the CDR3: TGTGCCAGCAGTAAGACAGGGGGAAGAATGACCTACGAGCAGTACTTC. Protein: CASSKTGGRMTYEQYF.